These T cell receptor beta chains were read from a single sample in a study of T cells in Graves' hyperthyroidism and ophthalmopathy. TCRdb recomputed calls from the multiplex PCR reads with MiXCR, one row per CDR3 protein. The data contain a few hundred thousand distinct CDR3 sequences, about 15% of them singletons. Source material: blood. The source of these receptors is a woman in her thirties with Graves' hyperthyroidism. Each CDR3 is given with its conserved first and last residue. D genes are given only for firm matches. Size is stated for part of the rows, as once, few or many counts, or as a class when the clone is expanded.

size,D,J,V,CDR3,DNA
many,NA,TRBJ2-3,TRBV2,CASSAIQGTPDTQYF,TGTGCCAGCAGTGCGATTCAGGGAACCCCAGATACGCAGTATTTT
few,TRBD2,TRBJ2-2,TRBV19,CASSIRSGRGTGELFF,TGTGCCAGTAGTATCCGCAGCGGGAGAGGTACCGGGGAGCTGTTTTTT
many,NA,TRBJ2-2,TRBV4-2,CASSQEGRGNTGELFF,TGTGCCAGCAGCCAAGAGGGCAGGGGGAACACCGGGGAGCTGTTTTTT
few,TRBD1,TRBJ2-3,TRBV5-4,CASSLRDSGPPYTQYF,TGTGCCAGCAGCTTGCGGGACAGTGGGCCCCCATATACGCAGTATTTT
NA,TRBD1,TRBJ2-1,TRBV3-1,CASSRRAGGVHNEQFF,TGTGCCAGCAGCCGAAGGGCAGGGGGCGTCCACAATGAGCAGTTCTTC
few,TRBD2,TRBJ2-6,TRBV5-6,CASSSGGLLAGGLGANVLTF,TGTGCCAGCAGCTCCGGGGGGCTTCTAGCGGGAGGATTAGGGGCCAACGTCCTGACTTTC
many,TRBD2,TRBJ2-1,TRBV20-1,CSADSGGYNEQFF,TGCAGTGCTGATAGCGGGGGCTACAATGAGCAGTTCTTC
many,NA,TRBJ2-1,TRBV3-1,CASSQIDPREQFF,TGTGCCAGCAGCCAAATCGACCCCCGGGAACAGTTCTTC
few,TRBD1,TRBJ2-3,TRBV19,CASSWQGARDTQYF,TGTGCCAGTAGTTGGCAGGGGGCGCGTGATACGCAGTATTTT
many,TRBD2,TRBJ2-1,TRBV6-6,CASSYRTLLAGDRYEQFF,TGTGCCAGCAGTTACCGAACTCTCCTAGCGGGAGATAGATATGAGCAGTTCTTC
NA,TRBD2,TRBJ2-7,TRBV30,CAWSIPSGSYYEQYF,TGTGCCTGGAGTATCCCTAGCGGGAGCTACTACGAGCAGTACTTC
NA,TRBD1,TRBJ1-2,TRBV20-1,CSAGDRDGYTF,TGCAGTGCTGGGGACAGGGATGGCTACACCTTC
NA,NA,TRBJ2-2,TRBV4-1,CASSQVVGRVYGGRELFF,TGCGCCAGCAGCCAAGTTGTAGGGCGGGTGTATGGGGGGCGGGAGCTGTTTTTT
many,TRBD2,TRBJ2-1,TRBV28,CASSFLGTSGINEQFF,TGTGCCAGCAGTTTTTTGGGGACTAGCGGGATTAATGAGCAGTTCTTC
NA,NA,TRBJ2-4,TRBV6-6,CASSYSIGSIQYF,TGTGCCAGCAGTTACTCGATAGGGAGCATTCAGTACTTC
many,TRBD1,TRBJ2-7,TRBV4-1,CASGRTGGSYYEQYF,TGCGCCAGCGGCCGGACAGGGGGCTCATACTACGAGCAGTACTTC
few,NA,TRBJ1-5,TRBV12-3/TRBV12-4,CASTAGNQPQHF,TGTGCCAGCACTGCTGGAAATCAGCCCCAGCATTTT
NA,NA,TRBJ2-1,TRBV7-9,CASSSLLEQEGYNEQFF,TGTGCCAGCAGCTCCCTCCTAGAGCAGGAGGGCTACAATGAGCAGTTCTTC
many,NA,TRBJ1-1,TRBV2,CATTRAGQNTEAFF,TGTGCCACCACCCGAGCAGGGCAAAACACTGAAGCTTTCTTT
few,TRBD1,TRBJ2-4,TRBV4-1,CASSQEGTGLGIQYF,TGCGCCAGCAGCCAAGAAGGGACAGGGTTGGGCATTCAGTACTTC
NA,NA,TRBJ2-1,TRBV12-3/TRBV12-4,CASSLGDDYNVQFF,TGTGCCAGCAGTTTGGGGGACGACTACAATGTGCAGTTCTTC
few,TRBD1,TRBJ1-2,TRBV5-1,CASSLEDRVGGYTF,TGCGCCAGCAGCTTGGAGGACAGGGTAGGTGGCTACACCTTC
many,NA,TRBJ2-7,TRBV11-2,CASSESNAYEQYF,TGTGCCAGCAGCGAATCCAACGCCTACGAGCAGTACTTC
few,NA,TRBJ2-7,TRBV29-1,CSVEGAMGSPLGLYEQYF,TGCAGCGTTGAAGGGGCTATGGGGTCCCCCTTAGGACTCTACGAACAGTACTTC
NA,NA,TRBJ1-5,TRBV19,CASRTENSNQPQHF,TGTGCCAGTCGGACAGAAAATAGCAATCAGCCCCAGCATTTT
NA,TRBD2,TRBJ2-6,TRBV20-1,CSAPEVRAGHNSGANVLTF,TGCAGTGCTCCGGAGGTTAGAGCGGGGCACAACTCTGGGGCCAACGTCCTGACTTTC
many,NA,TRBJ1-4,TRBV20-1,CSARTAINEKLFF,TGCAGTGCTAGAACAGCAATAAATGAAAAACTGTTTTTT
many,TRBD2,TRBJ2-5,TRBV7-8,CASSPPTSPSETQYF,TGTGCCAGCAGCCCCCCGACTAGCCCGAGCGAGACCCAGTACTTC
NA,NA,TRBJ1-3,TRBV28,CASSSPGFSGNTIYF,TGTGCCAGCAGTTCACCAGGGTTCTCTGGAAACACCATATATTTT
NA,NA,TRBJ2-7,TRBV6-1,CASSDGSGLTNEQYF,TGTGCCAGCAGTGACGGTTCTGGACTGACGAACGAGCAGTACTTC
once,NA,TRBJ2-7,TRBV28,CASSWSEGAASYEQYF,TGTGCCAGCAGTTGGTCGGAGGGGGCAGCCTCCTACGAGCAGTACTTC
NA,NA,TRBJ1-2,TRBV18,CASSPLGRSFGYTF,TGTGCCAGCTCACCATTGGGGCGGAGTTTTGGCTACACCTTC
many,TRBD1,TRBJ1-5,TRBV2,CASRDRGPRPQHF,TGTGCCAGCAGGGACAGGGGCCCCAGGCCCCAGCATTTT
NA,TRBD1,TRBJ1-2,TRBV20-1,CSAALTGGGQGYTF,TGCAGTGCGGCGTTGACAGGGGGCGGTCAAGGCTACACCTTC
NA,TRBD2,TRBJ2-1,TRBV27,CASSLGLEVNEQFF,TGTGCCAGCAGTTTGGGACTAGAGGTCAATGAGCAGTTCTTC
many,TRBD2,TRBJ2-7,TRBV25-1,CASSAIEREGLGEQYF,TGTGCCAGCAGTGCAATTGAGCGGGAGGGCTTGGGGGAGCAGTACTTC